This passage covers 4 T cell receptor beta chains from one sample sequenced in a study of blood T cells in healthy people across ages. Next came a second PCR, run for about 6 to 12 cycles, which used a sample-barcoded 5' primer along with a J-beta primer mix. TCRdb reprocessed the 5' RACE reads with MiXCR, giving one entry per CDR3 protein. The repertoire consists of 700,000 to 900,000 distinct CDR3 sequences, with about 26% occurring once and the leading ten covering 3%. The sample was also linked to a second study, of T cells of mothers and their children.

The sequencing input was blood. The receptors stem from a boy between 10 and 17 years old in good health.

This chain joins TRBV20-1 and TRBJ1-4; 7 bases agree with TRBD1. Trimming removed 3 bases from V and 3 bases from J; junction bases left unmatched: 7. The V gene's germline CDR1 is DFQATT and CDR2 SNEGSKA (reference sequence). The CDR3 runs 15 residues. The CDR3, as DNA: TGCAGTGCTAGGGGTGACAGGGATCCTAATGAAAAACTGTTTTTT. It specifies CSARGDRDPNEKLFF.

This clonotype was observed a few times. CDR3 nucleotide sequence: TGCAGCGTTGGATACAGCCCCTACAATGAGCAGTTCTTC. Translating it yields CSVGYSPYNEQFF. V gene TRBV29-1 combines with J gene TRBJ2-1; D remains ambiguous. Looked up from germline, CDR1 is SQVTM and CDR2 is ANQGSEA. V lost 4 bases and J lost 2, with 9 bases in between. The CDR3 runs to 13 residues.

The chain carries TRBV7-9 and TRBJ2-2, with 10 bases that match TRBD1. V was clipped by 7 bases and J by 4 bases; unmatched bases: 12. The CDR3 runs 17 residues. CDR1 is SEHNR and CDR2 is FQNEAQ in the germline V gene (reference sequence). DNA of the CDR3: TGTGCCAGCATCCGACAGGGGGCCCTGCCCTTCACCGGGGAGCTGTTTTTT. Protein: CASIRQGALPFTGELFF. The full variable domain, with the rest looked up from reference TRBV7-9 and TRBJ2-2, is DTGVSQNPRHKITKRGQNVTFRCDPISEHNRLYWYRQTLGQGPEFLTYFQNEAQLEKSRLLSDRFSAERPKGSFSTLEIQRTEQGDSAMYLCASIRQGALPFTGELFFGEGSRLTVL.

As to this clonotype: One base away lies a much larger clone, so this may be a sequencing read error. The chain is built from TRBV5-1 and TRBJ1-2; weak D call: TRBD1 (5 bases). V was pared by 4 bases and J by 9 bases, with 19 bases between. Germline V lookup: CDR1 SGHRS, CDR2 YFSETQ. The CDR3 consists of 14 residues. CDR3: CASSPLVEGYSYTF. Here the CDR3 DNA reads TGCGCCAGCAGCCCCCTTGTGGAGGGGTACAGCTACACCTTC.